The sequence of this T cell receptor beta chain was determined in a study of blood T cell repertoires in COVID-19. Authors' methods: Counts of nucleated cells, estimated from reference gene primer amplification, were obtained. Data came from immunoSEQ multiplex PCR; TCRdb stores just in-frame clones and leaves some out. V and J calls plus clone size are reproduced from that table; the DNA served to infer D and trimming. Here the sample spans under 250,000 clones, roughly 88% being singletons. This clone occurred once. Germline V gene lookup returns CDR1 SGHKS and CDR2 YYEKEE (reference sequence). The CDR3 runs to 14 residues. Germline trimming cut 0 bases from V and 7 bases from J; bases unmatched to any gene: 6.

The chain has TRBV5-5 and TRBJ1-2, with 7 bases aligning to TRBD1. The specimen was peripheral blood. The TCR was taken from a woman of 80 years or more with COVID-19, enrolled during active disease. Here the CDR3 reads CASSLAGQGVGYTF. As DNA, the CDR3 is TGTGCCAGCAGCTTGGCCGGCCAGGGGGTTGGCTACACCTTC.